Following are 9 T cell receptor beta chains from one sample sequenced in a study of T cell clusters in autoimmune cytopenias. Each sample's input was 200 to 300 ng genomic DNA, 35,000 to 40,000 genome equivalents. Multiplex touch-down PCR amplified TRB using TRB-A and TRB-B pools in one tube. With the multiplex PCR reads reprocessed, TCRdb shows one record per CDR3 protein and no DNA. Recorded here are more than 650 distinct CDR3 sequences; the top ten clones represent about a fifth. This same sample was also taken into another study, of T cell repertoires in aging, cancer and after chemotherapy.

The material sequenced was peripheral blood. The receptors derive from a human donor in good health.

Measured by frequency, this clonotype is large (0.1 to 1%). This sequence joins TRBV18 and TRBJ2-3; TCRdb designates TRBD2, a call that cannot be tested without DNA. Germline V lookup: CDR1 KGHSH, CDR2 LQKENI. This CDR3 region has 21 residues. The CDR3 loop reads CASSHYSDPRTSGTRGNTQYF.

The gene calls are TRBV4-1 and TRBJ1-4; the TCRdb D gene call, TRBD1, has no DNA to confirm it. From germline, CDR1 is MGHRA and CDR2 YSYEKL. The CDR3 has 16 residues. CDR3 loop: CASSQGTRVFIEKLFF.

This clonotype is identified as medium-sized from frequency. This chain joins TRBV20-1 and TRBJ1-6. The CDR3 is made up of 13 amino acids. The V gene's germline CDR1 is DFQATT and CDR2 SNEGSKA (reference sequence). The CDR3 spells CSARSGFNSPLHF.

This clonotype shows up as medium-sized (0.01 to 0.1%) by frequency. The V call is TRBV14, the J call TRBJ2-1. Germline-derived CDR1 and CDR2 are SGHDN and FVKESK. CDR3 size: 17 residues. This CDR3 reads CASSQDAYSGSYNEQFF.

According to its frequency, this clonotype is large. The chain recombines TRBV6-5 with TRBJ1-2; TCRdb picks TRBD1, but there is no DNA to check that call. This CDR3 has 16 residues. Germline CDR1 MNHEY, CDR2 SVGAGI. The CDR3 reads CASSYSGTGLNYGYTF.

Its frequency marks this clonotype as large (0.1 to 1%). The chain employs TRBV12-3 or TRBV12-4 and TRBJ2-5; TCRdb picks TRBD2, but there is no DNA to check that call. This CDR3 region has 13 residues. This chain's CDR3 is CASSQTSPQTQYF.

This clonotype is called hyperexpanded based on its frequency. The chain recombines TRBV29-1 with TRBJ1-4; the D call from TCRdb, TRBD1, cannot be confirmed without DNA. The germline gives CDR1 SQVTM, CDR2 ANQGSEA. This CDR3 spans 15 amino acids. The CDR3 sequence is CSVRDRGTTNEKLFF.

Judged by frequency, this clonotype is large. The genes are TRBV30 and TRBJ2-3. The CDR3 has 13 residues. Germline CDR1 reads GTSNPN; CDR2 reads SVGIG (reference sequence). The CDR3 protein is CAWSVGFTDTQYF.

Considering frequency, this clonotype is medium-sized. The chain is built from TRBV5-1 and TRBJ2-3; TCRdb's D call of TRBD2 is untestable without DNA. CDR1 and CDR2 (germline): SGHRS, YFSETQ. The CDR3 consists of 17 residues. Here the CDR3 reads CASSPGRTSGMTDTQYF.